Below, 17 T cell receptor beta chains from the same sample are listed, as sequenced in a study of beta chain features in type 1 diabetes. Reverse transcribing all isolated RNA meant expressed TCRB transcripts were sequenced. TCRdb's copy holds only in-frame clones and misses some; the assay was immunoSEQ multiplex PCR. The table shows under 950,000 clones, with about a sixth occurring only once. Specimen: naive CD4+ T cells from blood. Receptors originate from a woman aged 18-29 years in good health.

Turning to this clone: The sample contains more than one DNA sequence encoding this CDR3. The chain combines TRBV29-1 with TRBJ1-2, with TRBD1 identical over 7 bases. Germline V gene sequence: CDR1 SQVTM, CDR2 ANQGSEA. The CDR3 contains 14 residues. Unmatched junction bases numbered 7, after V lost 4 bases and J lost 2 bases. In nucleotides, the CDR3 is TGCAGCGTTGGACAGGGCGGGTCCAACTATGGCTACACCTTC. Its translation: CSVGQGGSNYGYTF.

This clone was observed a few times. V is TRBV10-3 and J is TRBJ2-5; perhaps TRBD1 as D (6 bases). The CDR3 is 16 residues long. Germline V gene data show CDR1 as ENHRY and CDR2 as SYGVKD. V was shortened by 3 bases and J by 0 bases, with 14 bases between the two germline ends. CDR3 DNA sequence: TGTGCCATCAGTGAACGCAGGGGTCGGTACCAAGAGACCCAGTACTTC. This codes for CAISERRGRYQETQYF.

This clone was seen more than once but under ten times. This chain uses TRBV4-3 with TRBJ1-3; 10 positions agree with TRBD1. V was clipped by 4 bases and J by 4 bases; unmatched bases: 13. Germline V gives CDR1 LGHNA, CDR2 YSLEER. This CDR3 is 18 amino acids long. The DNA of the CDR3 is TGCGCCAGCAGCCCCGGCCGTCGGACAGGGGGACTAGGAAACACCATATATTTT. Protein: CASSPGRRTGGLGNTIYF.

Remarks on this clone: This sample also contains other DNA sequences that code for the same CDR3. The CDR3 nucleotides are TGTGCCAGCAGCTTGGGACTAGCGGAGACCTACGAGCAGTACTTC. This translates into CASSLGLAETYEQYF. The chain has TRBV11-2 and TRBJ2-7; TRBD2 matches at 11 bases. The CDR3 runs 15 residues. Germline loops: CDR1 SGHAT, CDR2 FQNNGV. V gave up 3 bases and J gave up 2 bases; unmatched junction bases: 3. Variable domain in full (rest from reference TRBV11-2 and TRBJ2-7): EAGVAQSPRYKIIEKRQSVAFWCNPISGHATLYWYQQILGQGPKLLIQFQNNGVVDDSQLPKDRFSAERLKGVDSTLKIQPAKLEDSAVYLCASSLGLAETYEQYFGPGTRLTVT.

The rearrangement joins TRBV4-3 to TRBJ2-7; no clear D. Trimming left V 6 bases short and J 3 bases short, with 12 bases between. CDR1 is LGHNA and CDR2 is YSLEER in the germline V gene. The CDR3 runs 13 residues. CDR3 region: CASSPSEHYEQYF. For the CDR3, the DNA is TGCGCCAGCAGTCCCTCGGAACACTACGAGCAGTACTTC.

As concerns this clone: Distinct nucleotide sequences in the sample also encode this CDR3. The chain links TRBV18 to TRBJ2-1; TRBD2 matches 7 bases. There are 16 residues in the CDR3. CDR1 KGHSH and CDR2 LQKENI come from the germline V gene. The trim removed 0 bases at V and 0 bases at J, leaving 2 bases unmatched. CDR3 coding DNA: TGTGCCAGCTCACCACCGGGAGGGAGCTCCTACAATGAGCAGTTCTTC. Protein: CASSPPGGSSYNEQFF.

This clone was detected only a few times. The chain combines TRBV7-3 with TRBJ2-6; TRBD2 matches 7 bases. Trimming took 1 base from V and 2 from J; bases not matched to a gene: 8. This CDR3 has 18 residues. Germline lookup yields CDR1 SGHTA and CDR2 FQGTGA. This CDR3 reads CASSLKTGGGPGANVLTF. For the CDR3, the DNA is TGTGCCAGCAGCTTAAAGACTGGGGGAGGGCCTGGGGCCAACGTCCTGACTTTC.

This chain links TRBV9 with TRBJ2-3; a possible D gene is TRBD2 (5 bases). The germline gives CDR1 SGDLS, CDR2 YYNGEE. CDR3 length equals 16 residues. The V end was cut by 3 bases, the J end by 3 bases, with 17 bases between. This chain's CDR3 is CASSAGLGISTDTQYF. CDR3 DNA sequence: TGTGCCAGCAGCGCGGGGTTGGGGATCTCGACAGATACGCAGTATTTT.

This clone was seen a few times. Written as DNA, the CDR3 is TGTGCCACCCGGACTAGCCATAGCGACTACGAGCAGTACTTC. The encoded protein is CATRTSHSDYEQYF. This chain connects TRBV10-3 to TRBJ2-7, with 8 bases lining up with TRBD2. V lost 10 bases, J lost 3 bases, and 11 bases stayed unmatched. CDR1 is ENHRY and CDR2 is SYGVKD in the germline V gene. This CDR3 has 14 amino acids.

This clone has just a few counts. The identical CDR3 is also encoded by other nucleotide sequences in the sample. V is TRBV27 and J is TRBJ2-7, with 8 bases that match TRBD2. The trim removed 6 bases at V and 1 base at J, leaving 5 bases unmatched. This CDR3 spans 14 amino acids. In germline, CDR1 is MNHEY, CDR2 SMNVEV (reference sequence). The CDR3 spells CASSREGPSYEQYF. The CDR3, as DNA: TGTGCCAGCAGCCGGGAGGGCCCGTCCTACGAGCAGTACTTC.

This clone was observed a few times. V and J are TRBV10-3 and TRBJ2-2, with D possibly matching TRBD1 (6 bases). Germline CDR1 and CDR2: ENHRY and SYGVKD. CDR3 size: 15 residues. Trimming shortened V by 7 bases and J by 1 base, and 13 bases separated the two germline ends. CDR3 nucleotide sequence: TGTGCCATCACGGCTCAACAGGGGAACACCGGGGAGCTGTTTTTT. This translates into CAITAQQGNTGELFF.

V gene TRBV28 combines with J gene TRBJ2-1; the D call may be TRBD1 or TRBD2 (5 bases each). With 3 bases removed from V and 8 bases from J, the gap between germline ends came to 17 bases. This CDR3 has 15 amino acids. Per germline, CDR1 MDHEN and CDR2 SYDVKM. The CDR3 loop is CASSFRGDQTYEQFF. The CDR3, as DNA: TGTGCCAGCAGTTTTCGTGGGGACCAGACCTATGAGCAGTTCTTC.

The chain uses TRBV11-3 and TRBJ2-3; 9 bases line up with TRBD2. Looked up from germline, CDR1 is SGHNT and CDR2 is YENEEA. V shed 1 base, J shed 5 bases, and the junction held 4 bases outside the gene matches. The CDR3 runs to 15 residues. The CDR3 loop is CASSLGAGGVDTQYF. The CDR3 nucleotides are TGTGCCAGCAGCTTAGGAGCGGGAGGCGTAGATACGCAGTATTTT.

This clone occurred a few times. The chain employs TRBV5-8 and TRBJ2-3; the D gene is possibly TRBD2 (6 bases). Germline loops: CDR1 SGHTS, CDR2 YDEGEE. The CDR3 covers 14 residues. The V gene lost 4 bases and the J gene lost 3 bases, with 12 bases spanning the gap. CDR3 in DNA: TGTGCCAGCAGCCTGGGGAGCGGGACAGATACGCAGTATTTT. As protein: CASSLGSGTDTQYF.

This clone was seen a handful of times. This chain uses TRBV4-2 with TRBJ2-3; 8 bases line up with TRBD2. V dropped 5 bases and J dropped 2; count of bases not matched to a gene: 12. The CDR3 is made up of 17 amino acids. The germline gives CDR1 LGHNA, CDR2 YNFKEQ. CDR3 nucleotide sequence: TGTGCCAGCAGCAGGGCGGGGGGAAGCGGAAACACAGATACGCAGTATTTT. This translates into CASSRAGGSGNTDTQYF.

About this clone itself: Within the sample, other DNA sequences also encode this same CDR3. This chain joins TRBV7-2 and TRBJ2-7, with D uncertain. Germline CDR1 SGHTA, CDR2 FQGNSA. The CDR3 runs 14 residues. The V and J ends lost 1 base and 6 bases respectively, with 13 bases between them. In DNA, the CDR3 is TGTGCCAGCAGCTTAGAATTGCGCGTACCCGAGCAGTACTTC. Translation gives CASSLELRVPEQYF. Full variable domain (remainder filled in from reference TRBV7-2 and TRBJ2-7): GAGVSQSPSNKVTEKGKDVELRCDPISGHTALYWYRQSLGQGLEFLIYFQGNSAPDKSGLPSDRFSAERTGGSVSTLTIQRTQQEDSAVYLCASSLELRVPEQYFGPGTRLTVT.

This CDR3 is CASSMAGGQFF. DNA of the CDR3: TGTGCCAGTAGTATGGCGGGAGGCCAGTTCTTC. The chain uses TRBV19 and TRBJ2-1; 8 bases align to TRBD2. Germline V lookup: CDR1 LNHDA, CDR2 SQIVND (reference sequence). CDR3 length: 11 residues. J gave up 13 bases and V 3 bases, and 2 bases lay outside the gene matches.